These T cell receptor beta chains were read from a single sample in a study of radiotherapy plus CTLA-4 blockade in lung cancer. Generated by immunoSEQ multiplex PCR, the TCRdb table keeps only in-frame clones and is missing some. This sample has roughly 120,000 clones, with more than 65% found just once. The specimen was peripheral blood, collected from a patient treated with radiotherapy plus ipilimumab. Receptors were obtained from a human donor with non-small cell lung cancer who had a partial response to radiotherapy plus ipilimumab. The CDR3 runs from the conserved cysteine through the conserved F or W. The order of the fields is V gene, clone size, J gene, D gene, CDR3 DNA, CDR3 protein. A D gene is named only where the DNA matches it firmly. Expanded clones get a size class; other rows say once, few or many, or leave the size out.

V gene: TRBV27
clone size: -
J gene: TRBJ2-1
D gene: -
CDR3 DNA: TGTGCCAGCAGATCCCTTAAGAGCTTCGCCTACAATGAGCAGTTCTTC
CDR3 protein: CASRSLKSFAYNEQFF

V gene: TRBV27
clone size: -
J gene: TRBJ1-1
D gene: TRBD1
CDR3 DNA: TGTGCCAGCAGGGAACAGGGGGCAAGAGACACTGAAGCTTTCTTT
CDR3 protein: CASREQGARDTEAFF

V gene: TRBV7-8
clone size: -
J gene: TRBJ2-7
D gene: -
CDR3 DNA: TGTGCCAGCAGCGTTTCATACGAGCAGTACTTC
CDR3 protein: CASSVSYEQYF

V gene: TRBV9
clone size: -
J gene: TRBJ2-1
D gene: TRBD2
CDR3 DNA: TGTGCCAGCAGCGGAGCGGGGCCAGAGCAGTTCTTC
CDR3 protein: CASSGAGPEQFF

V gene: TRBV28
clone size: -
J gene: TRBJ2-1
D gene: TRBD2
CDR3 DNA: TGTGCCAGCAGTTTAGCGGGAGGGGAGCAGTTCTTC
CDR3 protein: CASSLAGGEQFF

V gene: TRBV7-9
clone size: -
J gene: TRBJ1-1
D gene: -
CDR3 DNA: TGTGCCAGCAGCCCTCCTCCGTTCACTGAAGCTTTCTTT
CDR3 protein: CASSPPPFTEAFF

V gene: TRBV2
clone size: -
J gene: TRBJ1-1
D gene: TRBD1
CDR3 DNA: TGTGCCAGCAGTGATGGGACAGGTCCCCTAGGAGCTTTCTTT
CDR3 protein: CASSDGTGPLGAFF

V gene: TRBV4-3
clone size: few
J gene: TRBJ2-2
D gene: -
CDR3 DNA: TGCGCCAGCAGCCGACTCACCTTTGACGACGGGGAGCTGTTTTTT
CDR3 protein: CASSRLTFDDGELFF

V gene: TRBV1
clone size: -
J gene: TRBJ2-3
D gene: -
CDR3 DNA: TGCACCAGCAGCCAAGATAGGGAGACGACTAGGGTTACAGATACGCAGTATTTT
CDR3 protein: CTSSQDRETTRVTDTQYF

V gene: TRBV12-5
clone size: -
J gene: TRBJ2-7
D gene: TRBD1
CDR3 DNA: TGTGCTAGTGGTTCGGGGACAGGAGGCGCCTACGAGCAGTACTTC
CDR3 protein: CASGSGTGGAYEQYF

V gene: TRBV2
clone size: few
J gene: TRBJ2-5
D gene: TRBD2
CDR3 DNA: TGTGCCAGCAAAGGTCGAGCGGGAGGGCCTGAGACCCAGTACTTC
CDR3 protein: CASKGRAGGPETQYF

V gene: TRBV10-1
clone size: -
J gene: TRBJ1-1
D gene: -
CDR3 DNA: TGCGCCACTCAGGGTTCCCTCAACACTGAAGCTTTCTTT
CDR3 protein: CATQGSLNTEAFF

V gene: TRBV27
clone size: few
J gene: TRBJ2-7
D gene: -
CDR3 DNA: TGTGCCAGCCGATCGGTCGGACAGCGCTCCTACGAGCAGTACTTC
CDR3 protein: CASRSVGQRSYEQYF

V gene: TRBV5-5
clone size: -
J gene: TRBJ1-2
D gene: -
CDR3 DNA: TGTGCCAGCAGCCGACCTACAGAACACTATGGCTACACCTTC
CDR3 protein: CASSRPTEHYGYTF

V gene: TRBV14
clone size: -
J gene: TRBJ2-5
D gene: TRBD2
CDR3 DNA: TGTGCCAGCAGCCCCGGACTAGCGGGAGGAAAGACCCAGTACTTC
CDR3 protein: CASSPGLAGGKTQYF

V gene: TRBV4-1
clone size: -
J gene: TRBJ2-7
D gene: TRBD2
CDR3 DNA: TGCGCCAGCAGCCAAGGGGAATCTAGCGGTGCAGCGCAGTACTTC
CDR3 protein: CASSQGESSGAAQYF

V gene: TRBV19
clone size: -
J gene: TRBJ2-5
D gene: -
CDR3 DNA: TGTGCCAGTAGCGGCAGGGGAGCAGTTAAAGAGACCCAGTACTTC
CDR3 protein: CASSGRGAVKETQYF

V gene: TRBV7-3
clone size: -
J gene: TRBJ2-1
D gene: -
CDR3 DNA: TGTGCCAGCAGCTTATCGGGAGACCCTTACAATGAGCAGTTCTTC
CDR3 protein: CASSLSGDPYNEQFF

V gene: TRBV6-1
clone size: -
J gene: TRBJ1-2
D gene: -
CDR3 DNA: TGTGCCAGCTACGGTCCGGATGGCTACACCTTC
CDR3 protein: CASYGPDGYTF

V gene: TRBV25-1
clone size: -
J gene: TRBJ2-3
D gene: TRBD2
CDR3 DNA: TGTGCCAGCCAAGCTAGCGGGAGCTACTCAGATACGCAGTATTTT
CDR3 protein: CASQASGSYSDTQYF

V gene: TRBV27
clone size: -
J gene: TRBJ1-4
D gene: TRBD1
CDR3 DNA: TGTGCCAGCAGGTACAGGGGTACGGGCACTAATGAAAAACTGTTTTTT
CDR3 protein: CASRYRGTGTNEKLFF

V gene: TRBV6-5
clone size: -
J gene: TRBJ2-3
D gene: TRBD2
CDR3 DNA: TGTGCCAGCAGTTACTCGAGTAGCGGGAGTGCAGATACGCAGTATTTT
CDR3 protein: CASSYSSSGSADTQYF

V gene: TRBV9
clone size: -
J gene: TRBJ2-1
D gene: -
CDR3 DNA: TGTGCCAGCAGCGTAGTAAGGGGCAATGAGCAGTTCTTC
CDR3 protein: CASSVVRGNEQFF

V gene: TRBV27
clone size: -
J gene: TRBJ1-4
D gene: TRBD1
CDR3 DNA: TGTGCCAGCAGATCCGGGACAGTATCAACTAATGAAAAACTGTTTTTT
CDR3 protein: CASRSGTVSTNEKLFF

V gene: TRBV30
clone size: -
J gene: TRBJ2-1
D gene: TRBD2
CDR3 DNA: TGTGCCTGGATGGGACTAGCGAATGAGCAGTTCTTC
CDR3 protein: CAWMGLANEQFF

V gene: TRBV4-1
clone size: -
J gene: TRBJ2-5
D gene: -
CDR3 DNA: TGCGCCAGCAGCCAAGATTTCACGGTAGAGACCCAGTACTTC
CDR3 protein: CASSQDFTVETQYF

V gene: TRBV6-4
clone size: -
J gene: TRBJ2-3
D gene: TRBD2
CDR3 DNA: TGTGCCAGCAGTGAAAGTGGGGTTCAGACTAGCGGGAGAGCAGATACGCAGTATTTT
CDR3 protein: CASSESGVQTSGRADTQYF

V gene: TRBV4-1
clone size: -
J gene: TRBJ1-1
D gene: TRBD1
CDR3 DNA: TGCGCCAGCAGCCAAGTAACAGGGGTAAACACTGAAGCTTTCTTT
CDR3 protein: CASSQVTGVNTEAFF

V gene: TRBV5-1
clone size: -
J gene: TRBJ2-1
D gene: TRBD2
CDR3 DNA: TGCGCCAGCAGCTTGGGCCTAGCGGGAGTCAATGAGCAGTTCTTC
CDR3 protein: CASSLGLAGVNEQFF

V gene: TRBV5-1
clone size: -
J gene: TRBJ1-4
D gene: -
CDR3 DNA: TGCGCCAGCAGCTCGGGGTGGGGTAATGAAAAACTGTTTTTT
CDR3 protein: CASSSGWGNEKLFF

V gene: TRBV28
clone size: -
J gene: TRBJ2-7
D gene: -
CDR3 DNA: TGTGCCAGCAGTTTGGGCAGCTCCTACGAGCAGTACTTC
CDR3 protein: CASSLGSSYEQYF

V gene: TRBV2
clone size: few
J gene: TRBJ1-2
D gene: -
CDR3 DNA: TGTGCCAGCAATCCCCCCACTAACTATGGCTACACCTTC
CDR3 protein: CASNPPTNYGYTF

V gene: TRBV29-1
clone size: few
J gene: TRBJ1-2
D gene: -
CDR3 DNA: TGCAGCCTCCCAGGGAATGGCTACACCTTC
CDR3 protein: CSLPGNGYTF

V gene: TRBV11-2
clone size: -
J gene: TRBJ1-2
D gene: TRBD1
CDR3 DNA: TGTGCCAGCAGCTTACTACAGGGGGCCGTTGGCTACACCTTC
CDR3 protein: CASSLLQGAVGYTF

V gene: TRBV10-3
clone size: -
J gene: TRBJ1-3
D gene: -
CDR3 DNA: TGTGCCATAACCCACACCGATCCTGGAAACACCATATATTTT
CDR3 protein: CAITHTDPGNTIYF

V gene: TRBV7-9
clone size: few
J gene: TRBJ2-7
D gene: TRBD1
CDR3 DNA: TGTGCCAGCACCACAAACCGGGACAGCTTTTACTTC
CDR3 protein: CASTTNRDSFYF

V gene: TRBV6-6
clone size: -
J gene: TRBJ2-7
D gene: TRBD1
CDR3 DNA: TGTGCCAGCAGTTACTCGGGACAGGGGGTCAACGAGCAGTACTTC
CDR3 protein: CASSYSGQGVNEQYF

V gene: TRBV7-8
clone size: -
J gene: TRBJ1-5
D gene: -
CDR3 DNA: TGTGCCAGCAGCTTAGCGCGGGAATGGGGAGGGAATCAGCCCCAGCATTTT
CDR3 protein: CASSLAREWGGNQPQHF

V gene: TRBV5-6
clone size: -
J gene: TRBJ2-1
D gene: TRBD1
CDR3 DNA: TGTGCCAGCAGCGGACAGGCGAGCTACAATGAGCAGTTCTTC
CDR3 protein: CASSGQASYNEQFF

V gene: TRBV4-3
clone size: -
J gene: TRBJ1-4
D gene: -
CDR3 DNA: TGCGCCAGCAGCCAGGGAGGGGCTCGGACTAATGAAAAACTGTTTTTT
CDR3 protein: CASSQGGARTNEKLFF

V gene: TRBV30
clone size: -
J gene: TRBJ1-2
D gene: TRBD1
CDR3 DNA: TGTGCCTGGAGGGGACAGGTCTATGGCTACACCTTC
CDR3 protein: CAWRGQVYGYTF